This TCR beta chain was observed in a study of blood T cell repertoires in COVID-19. Study context: Donors in the United States, Italy and Spain gave samples during acute or convalescent COVID-19. T cells, B-cell-depleted T cells, or PBMCs provided the cDNA or gDNA that served as material.

Authors' processing steps: From reference gene primer amplification, estimates of nucleated cell counts were derived. Data came from immunoSEQ multiplex PCR; TCRdb stores just in-frame clones and leaves some out. V and J calls and clone size are copied from that table; D and trimming were computed from the DNA. The sample consists of 100,000 or so clones, 70% to 90% of them appearing once. Germline CDR1 and CDR2: SNHLY and FYNNEI. The CDR3 extends over 15 amino acids. The J segment lost 4 bases and the V segment lost 4 bases, leaving 4 bases of the junction unmatched. The specimen sequenced was peripheral blood. This clonotype was obtained from a woman in her sixties or seventies with acute or convalescent COVID-19. The chain has TRBV2 and TRBJ1-5, with 10 bases identical to TRBD1. The CDR3 sequence: CASSVTGGPNQPQHF. CDR3 DNA sequence: TGTGCCAGCAGTGTGACAGGGGGCCCTAATCAGCCCCAGCATTTT.